There are many counts of the clone carrying this T cell receptor (beta chain). Its cognate antigen is unknown. Clinical symptoms, serum thyroxine and TRAb, thyroid ultrasound and orbital computed tomography together formed the diagnostic basis. PBMCs came from 7.5 to 10 ml fresh peripheral blood. RNA transcripts were the template for amplifying TCR beta CDR3 regions. RT-PCR in the first round (using the HTBI primer set) targeted the TCR CDR3. TCRdb independently ran MiXCR on the multiplex PCR reads; one entry per CDR3 protein. Of 400,000 to 500,000 distinct CDR3 sequences listed, roughly 14% are singletons. Deletions cut 5 bases from V and 8 bases from J, with 15 bases between. This CDR3 region has 13 residues. Germline CDR1 is SNHLY and CDR2 is FYNNEI. This entry is derived from a study of T cells in Graves' hyperthyroidism and ophthalmopathy. Regarding the study as a whole: Most thyroid clonotypes that were expanded above 0.001 also turned up in blood. Before onset, ophthalmopathy was predicted by the model a median 6.5 months earlier.

This clonotype originated in a man aged 18 to 29 with Graves' ophthalmopathy. The sequenced sample consisted of blood. The chain joins TRBV2 to TRBJ1-1; no clear D. The CDR3 coding sequence is TGTGCCAGCAGTCCCCCCCCGCCACGAGAAGCTTTCTTT. This translates into CASSPPPPREAFF. The complete variable domain, with remaining parts taken from reference TRBV2 and TRBJ1-1, reads EPEVTQTPSHQVTQMGQEVILRCVPISNHLYFYWYRQILGQKVEFLVSFYNNEISEKSEIFDDQFSVERPDGSNFTLKIRSTKLEDSAMYFCASSPPPPREAFFGQGTRLTVV.